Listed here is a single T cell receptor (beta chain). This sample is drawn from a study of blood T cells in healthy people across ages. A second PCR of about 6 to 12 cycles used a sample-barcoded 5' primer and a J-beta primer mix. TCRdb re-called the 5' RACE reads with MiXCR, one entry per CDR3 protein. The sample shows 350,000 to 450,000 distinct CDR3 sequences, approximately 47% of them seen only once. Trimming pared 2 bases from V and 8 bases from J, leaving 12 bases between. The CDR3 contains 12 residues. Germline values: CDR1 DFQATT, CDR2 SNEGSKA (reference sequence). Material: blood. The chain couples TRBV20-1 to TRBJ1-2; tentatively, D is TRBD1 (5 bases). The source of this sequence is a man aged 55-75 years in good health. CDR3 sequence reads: CSARWTTEGYTF. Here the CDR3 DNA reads TGCAGTGCTAGATGGACAACAGAGGGCTACACCTTC.